The rows below give T cell receptor beta chains drawn from one sample of a study of shared clonotypes between healthy human individuals. Here immunoSEQ multiplex PCR was the method, and the copy in TCRdb shows in-frame clones only, minus some. The data contain 950,000 to 1,200,000 clones, approximately 80% of them singletons. Sequences were obtained from memory CD4+ T cells from PBMCs. The receptors stem from a man between 18 and 35 years old in good health. Some clones in this sample may be carry-over from other donors' samples. CDR3s include the opening cysteine and the closing phenylalanine or tryptophan. Fields, in order: J gene, V gene, D gene, clone size, CDR3 protein, CDR3 DNA. The D gene is left open where the match is weak. Clone size is given for some rows only: seen once, a few or many times, or a class if the clone is expanded.

>TRBJ2-1|TRBV30|NA|NA
CAWSAGGLREQFF
TGTGCCTGGAGTGCTGGCGGTCTAAGGGAGCAGTTCTTC
>TRBJ2-1|TRBV29-1|TRBD1|NA
CSVPRDRGDEQFF
TGCAGCGTCCCCCGGGACAGGGGAGATGAGCAGTTCTTC
>TRBJ1-1|TRBV7-2|NA|NA
CASSVEWGTEAFF
TGTGCCAGCAGCGTGGAGTGGGGCACTGAAGCTTTCTTT
>TRBJ2-7|TRBV11-3|TRBD1|NA
CASSSGQEYEQYF
TGTGCCAGCAGCTCGGGACAGGAGTACGAGCAGTACTTC
>TRBJ1-5|TRBV5-1|NA|NA
CASSLEGNSNQPQHF
TGCGCCAGCAGCTTGGAAGGCAATAGCAATCAGCCCCAGCATTTT
>TRBJ1-2|TRBV6-1|NA|NA
CASSEGWGNYNYGYTF
TGTGCCAGCAGTGAGGGTTGGGGGAACTATAACTATGGCTACACCTTC
>TRBJ2-7|TRBV5-1|NA|NA
CASSLAAGLDEQYF
TGCGCCAGCAGCTTGGCGGCAGGGTTAGACGAGCAGTACTTC
>TRBJ1-3|TRBV6-5|TRBD1|NA
CASRIQGAVGNTIYF
TGTGCCAGCAGGATACAGGGGGCCGTTGGAAACACCATATATTTT
>TRBJ2-7|TRBV11-3|NA|once
CASSLSSSIGSYEQYF
TGTGCCAGCAGCTTATCTTCATCGATCGGGTCCTACGAGCAGTACTTC
>TRBJ1-3|TRBV6-5|NA|NA
CASSRQSGNTIYF
TGTGCCAGCAGTCGACAGTCTGGAAACACCATATATTTT
>TRBJ2-7|TRBV4-3|NA|NA
CASSQVLGPYEQYF
TGCGCCAGCAGCCAAGTTCTCGGGCCCTACGAGCAGTACTTC
>TRBJ2-5|TRBV7-3|TRBD2|NA
CASSLEGGETQYF
TGTGCCAGCAGCTTAGAGGGAGGGGAGACCCAGTACTTC
>TRBJ2-5|TRBV7-8|TRBD2|NA
CASSTGTSGRKGRETQYF
TGTGCCAGCAGTACCGGGACTAGCGGGAGGAAAGGTCGGGAGACCCAGTACTTC
>TRBJ1-2|TRBV5-1|NA|few
CASRYDGNYGYTF
TGCGCCAGCAGGTACGACGGTAACTATGGCTACACCTTC
>TRBJ2-5|TRBV5-4|TRBD1|many
CASSSMTGGRETQYF
TGTGCCAGCAGCTCAATGACAGGGGGCAGGGAGACCCAGTACTTC
>TRBJ2-3|TRBV11-3|NA|few
CASSRSGTQGTDTQYF
TGTGCCAGCAGCCGTTCAGGCACTCAGGGGACAGATACGCAGTATTTT
>TRBJ2-3|TRBV7-2|TRBD2|NA
CASSLMVGGGTDTQYF
TGTGCCAGCAGCTTAATGGTGGGAGGGGGCACAGATACGCAGTATTTT
>TRBJ2-1|TRBV11-1|TRBD1|NA
CASSRGTGGDEQFF
TGTGCCAGCAGCCGTGGGACAGGGGGCGATGAGCAGTTCTTC
>TRBJ2-7|TRBV28|NA|NA
CASSLNKGKQYF
TGTGCCAGCAGTTTAAATAAGGGGAAGCAGTACTTC
>TRBJ2-6|TRBV5-4|NA|NA
CASSDGRDRAGANVLTF
TGTGCCAGCAGCGATGGCAGGGATAGAGCTGGGGCCAACGTCCTGACTTTC
>TRBJ2-2|TRBV2|NA|NA
CASTGRGRGELFF
TGTGCCAGCACGGGCAGGGGTAGGGGGGAGCTGTTTTTT
>TRBJ2-3|TRBV6-6|NA|few
CASSYLTGKDTQYF
TGTGCCAGCAGTTACCTCACAGGGAAAGATACGCAGTATTTT
>TRBJ1-3|TRBV19|TRBD1|NA
CASSTRDRKTHTIYF
TGTGCCAGTAGTACTCGGGACAGAAAAACGCACACCATATATTTT
>TRBJ1-4|TRBV10-3|NA|many
CAISEGFPQTHATNEKLFF
TGTGCCATCAGTGAAGGTTTCCCACAGACCCATGCAACTAATGAAAAACTGTTTTTT
>TRBJ1-2|TRBV10-3|NA|once
CAVERESTRDGYTF
TGTGCCGTCGAACGAGAATCCACAAGAGATGGCTACACCTTC
>TRBJ2-7|TRBV7-9|NA|NA
CASSIGDWGVAYEQYF
TGTGCCAGCAGCATAGGGGACTGGGGGGTCGCCTACGAGCAGTACTTC
>TRBJ1-4|TRBV4-3|TRBD1|NA
CASSGTGLNEKLFF
TGCGCCAGCAGCGGGACAGGGCTTAATGAAAAACTGTTTTTT
>TRBJ1-1|TRBV5-1|NA|NA
CASSRETGVNTEAFF
TGCGCCAGCAGCCGGGAAACAGGTGTGAACACTGAAGCTTTCTTT
>TRBJ2-1|TRBV13|NA|NA
CASSLGRREDEQFF
TGTGCCAGCAGCTTAGGCAGGAGGGAGGATGAGCAGTTCTTC
>TRBJ2-1|TRBV6-1|NA|NA
CASSETDYNEQFF
TGTGCCAGCAGTGAGACAGATTACAATGAGCAGTTCTTC
>TRBJ2-5|TRBV5-4|NA|NA
CASSLQTTQETQYF
TGTGCCAGCAGCCTTCAGACTACCCAAGAGACCCAGTACTTC
>TRBJ2-5|TRBV10-3|NA|NA
CAISAQVRGQETQYF
TGTGCCATCAGCGCCCAGGTACGGGGGCAAGAGACCCAGTACTTC
>TRBJ1-1|TRBV4-1|NA|NA
CASSLTSHTEAFF
TGCGCCAGCAGCCTTACCTCCCACACTGAAGCTTTCTTT
>TRBJ1-4|TRBV12-2|NA|NA
CASRLALREKLFF
TGTGCAAGTCGCTTAGCCCTGAGAGAAAAACTGTTTTTT
>TRBJ2-3|TRBV4-2|NA|NA
CASSQGGPTSTDTQYF
TGTGCCAGCAGCCAAGGGGGGCCTACTAGCACAGATACGCAGTATTTT
>TRBJ2-7|TRBV5-1|TRBD2|NA
CASSLSGRGEQYF
TGCGCCAGCAGCTTGAGCGGGAGGGGCGAGCAGTACTTC
>TRBJ2-7|TRBV7-2|NA|NA
CASSFRGRSYEQYF
TGTGCCAGCAGCTTCCGGGGTCGGTCCTACGAGCAGTACTTC
>TRBJ2-3|TRBV6-5|NA|NA
CASSLGDSSPDTQYF
TGTGCCAGCAGTTTAGGGGACTCATCCCCAGATACGCAGTATTTT
>TRBJ1-2|TRBV4-3|TRBD1|NA
CASSSDRDYGYTF
TGCGCCAGCAGCTCCGACAGGGACTATGGCTACACCTTC
>TRBJ1-2|TRBV9|NA|NA
CASSVDSGGGYIGYTF
TGTGCCAGCAGCGTCGACTCGGGTGGGGGATATATTGGCTACACCTTC
>TRBJ2-1|TRBV6-6|NA|NA
CATCRGSSYNEQFF
TGTGCCACCTGTAGGGGGAGCTCCTACAATGAGCAGTTCTTC
>TRBJ1-2|TRBV19|NA|NA
CASSIPPTGNYGYTF
TGTGCCAGTAGTATACCCCCGACAGGAAACTATGGCTACACCTTC
>TRBJ2-2|TRBV7-2|NA|once
CASSLMLGDGGELFF
TGTGCCAGCAGCCTTATGCTAGGGGATGGCGGGGAGCTGTTTTTT
>TRBJ1-5|TRBV18|NA|NA
CASSPSGNQPQHF
TGTGCCAGCTCACCGTCGGGGAATCAGCCCCAGCATTTT
>TRBJ2-7|TRBV15|TRBD2|NA
CATSRDGGRLADLTYEQYF
TGTGCCACCAGCAGAGATGGCGGGAGGCTAGCGGACCTAACCTACGAGCAGTACTTC
>TRBJ1-3|TRBV4-1|NA|few
CASSPGVAYSGNTIYF
TGCGCCAGCAGCCCCGGAGTAGCCTATTCTGGAAACACCATATATTTT
>TRBJ2-1|TRBV9|TRBD1|NA
CASSAAGTGYNEQFF
TGTGCCAGCAGCGCCGCCGGGACAGGGTACAATGAGCAGTTCTTC
>TRBJ2-3|TRBV5-1|TRBD2|NA
CASSSSGDSTDTQYF
TGCGCCAGCAGCTCAAGCGGGGATAGCACAGATACGCAGTATTTT
>TRBJ2-1|TRBV30|NA|NA
CAWSNNEQFF
TGTGCCTGGAGTAACAATGAGCAGTTCTTC
>TRBJ2-2|TRBV7-8|NA|NA
CASSSFQTSANTGELFF
TGTGCCAGCAGCTCTTTTCAGACAAGTGCGAACACCGGGGAGCTGTTTTTT
>TRBJ1-5|TRBV28|NA|once
CATTPAGLNQPQHF
TGTGCCACGACCCCGGCGGGTCTCAATCAGCCCCAGCATTTT
>TRBJ2-3|TRBV5-8|NA|NA
CASSVSGTVTDTQYF
TGTGCCAGCAGCGTTTCCGGGACGGTGACCGATACGCAGTATTTT
>TRBJ1-4|TRBV25-1|NA|NA
CASAEVAGNEKLFF
TGTGCCAGCGCCGAAGTGGCGGGTAATGAAAAACTGTTTTTT
>TRBJ1-2|TRBV29-1|NA|NA
CSVGHDYGYTF
TGCAGCGTCGGACACGACTATGGCTACACCTTC
>TRBJ2-3|TRBV6-4|NA|NA
CASSDSSLAPIDTQYF
TGTGCCAGCAGTGACTCCTCCCTAGCGCCAATTGATACGCAGTATTTT